This is a list of T cell receptor beta chains from one sample in a study of T cells in Graves' hyperthyroidism and ophthalmopathy. TCRdb analysed the multiplex PCR reads with MiXCR anew, one entry per CDR3 protein. The sample lists more than 500,000 distinct CDR3 sequences, about 17% occurring once. The specimen was blood. These receptors were taken from a woman aged 30 to 39 with Graves' hyperthyroidism. The CDR3 runs from the conserved cysteine through the conserved F or W. D genes are given only for firm matches. The listing skips clone size in some rows; elsewhere it reads once, few, many or a size class.

d_call: NA; clone_size: many; j_call: TRBJ2-3; v_call: TRBV6-1; cdr3_aa: CASSRDREGWDTQYF; cdr3_nt: TGTGCCAGCAGTCGCGACAGGGAGGGATGGGATACGCAGTATTTT
d_call: TRBD1; clone_size: few; j_call: TRBJ1-2; v_call: TRBV27; cdr3_aa: CASSPRQGVYGYTF; cdr3_nt: TGTGCCAGCAGTCCCCGACAGGGTGTCTATGGCTACACCTTC
d_call: NA; clone_size: NA; j_call: TRBJ2-1; v_call: TRBV28; cdr3_aa: CASKNSGYTTGAYNEQFF; cdr3_nt: TGTGCCAGCAAAAACTCGGGGTACACTACCGGGGCCTACAATGAGCAGTTCTTC
d_call: NA; clone_size: few; j_call: TRBJ2-6; v_call: TRBV7-2; cdr3_aa: CASSYDPSSGANVLTF; cdr3_nt: TGTGCCAGCAGCTACGACCCGTCGTCTGGGGCCAACGTCCTGACTTTC
d_call: TRBD2; clone_size: many; j_call: TRBJ2-3; v_call: TRBV18; cdr3_aa: CASSRTSGADTQYF; cdr3_nt: TGTGCCAGCTCAAGGACTAGCGGGGCAGATACGCAGTATTTT
d_call: TRBD2; clone_size: many; j_call: TRBJ2-7; v_call: TRBV15; cdr3_aa: CATSRALAGGSYEQYF; cdr3_nt: TGTGCCACCAGCAGGGCACTAGCGGGAGGGTCTTACGAGCAGTACTTC
d_call: TRBD2; clone_size: NA; j_call: TRBJ2-2; v_call: TRBV10-1; cdr3_aa: CASSDQKKLPGLATGELFF; cdr3_nt: TGCGCCAGCAGTGACCAAAAGAAACTACCGGGACTAGCTACCGGGGAGCTGTTTTTT
d_call: NA; clone_size: few; j_call: TRBJ2-1; v_call: TRBV5-1; cdr3_aa: CASSLGIGTGEQFF; cdr3_nt: TGCGCCAGCAGCTTGGGCATTGGGACTGGGGAGCAGTTCTTC
d_call: NA; clone_size: few; j_call: TRBJ2-5; v_call: TRBV5-1; cdr3_aa: CASSLLRALDLLGETQYF; cdr3_nt: TGCGCCAGCAGCTTGTTACGAGCGCTAGACCTCCTGGGGGAGACCCAGTACTTC
d_call: NA; clone_size: NA; j_call: TRBJ2-2; v_call: TRBV4-2; cdr3_aa: CASSQSMGLNTGELFF; cdr3_nt: TGTGCCAGCAGCCAATCGATGGGCCTGAACACCGGGGAGCTGTTTTTT
d_call: NA; clone_size: NA; j_call: TRBJ2-7; v_call: TRBV4-1; cdr3_aa: CASSRGPGASYEQYF; cdr3_nt: TGCGCCAGCAGCAGGGGTCCAGGGGCATCCTACGAGCAGTACTTC
d_call: TRBD2; clone_size: many; j_call: TRBJ2-1; v_call: TRBV27; cdr3_aa: CASSSLAGAEQFF; cdr3_nt: TGTGCCAGCAGTTCGCTAGCGGGGGCTGAGCAGTTCTTC
d_call: NA; clone_size: many; j_call: TRBJ1-2; v_call: TRBV28; cdr3_aa: CASSLSRDQHNYGYTF; cdr3_nt: TGTGCCAGCAGTTTATCCAGGGACCAACATAACTATGGCTACACCTTC
d_call: NA; clone_size: many; j_call: TRBJ2-5; v_call: TRBV7-9; cdr3_aa: CASSLERDWGSQETQYF; cdr3_nt: TGTGCCAGCAGCTTAGAAAGGGACTGGGGCTCCCAAGAGACCCAGTACTTC
d_call: NA; clone_size: few; j_call: TRBJ1-1; v_call: TRBV28; cdr3_aa: CASSLTGFMNTEAFF; cdr3_nt: TGTGCCAGCAGCCTTACAGGGTTCATGAACACTGAAGCTTTCTTT
d_call: NA; clone_size: many; j_call: TRBJ2-1; v_call: TRBV20-1; cdr3_aa: CSAPRTVDEQFF; cdr3_nt: TGCAGTGCTCCTAGGACTGTGGATGAGCAGTTCTTC
d_call: TRBD2; clone_size: NA; j_call: TRBJ2-1; v_call: TRBV7-9; cdr3_aa: CASSSGGAGGRNEQFF; cdr3_nt: TGTGCCAGCAGCTCAGGAGGAGCGGGAGGGAGGAATGAGCAGTTCTTC
d_call: NA; clone_size: NA; j_call: TRBJ2-7; v_call: TRBV12-3/TRBV12-4; cdr3_aa: CASSLQGGGYEQYF; cdr3_nt: TGTGCCAGCAGTTTACAGGGTGGAGGCTACGAGCAGTACTTC
d_call: NA; clone_size: many; j_call: TRBJ2-5; v_call: TRBV6-1; cdr3_aa: CASSAHEGETQYF; cdr3_nt: TGTGCCAGCAGTGCCCACGAGGGCGAGACCCAGTACTTC
d_call: TRBD2; clone_size: NA; j_call: TRBJ2-5; v_call: TRBV11-3; cdr3_aa: CASSPLWAQGLGQETQYF; cdr3_nt: TGTGCCAGCAGCCCGCTTTGGGCACAGGGACTAGGCCAAGAGACCCAGTACTTC
d_call: NA; clone_size: many; j_call: TRBJ1-1; v_call: TRBV3-1; cdr3_aa: CASSRSSEAFF; cdr3_nt: TGTGCCAGCAGCAGGTCCAGTGAAGCTTTCTTT
d_call: TRBD2; clone_size: many; j_call: TRBJ2-5; v_call: TRBV20-1; cdr3_aa: CSAPPPGGQETQYF; cdr3_nt: TGCAGTGCCCCCCCACCGGGAGGCCAAGAGACCCAGTACTTC
d_call: TRBD1; clone_size: many; j_call: TRBJ1-1; v_call: TRBV6-2/TRBV6-3; cdr3_aa: CASSPLMRHDRGFENTEAFF; cdr3_nt: TGTGCCAGCAGTCCTCTTATGAGGCATGACAGGGGGTTCGAGAACACTGAAGCTTTCTTT
d_call: NA; clone_size: many; j_call: TRBJ1-1; v_call: TRBV20-1; cdr3_aa: CSALTGLNTEAFF; cdr3_nt: TGCAGTGCCCTTACAGGACTTAACACTGAAGCTTTCTTT
d_call: NA; clone_size: few; j_call: TRBJ1-4; v_call: TRBV7-2; cdr3_aa: CASSPRIKGKGEKLFF; cdr3_nt: TGTGCCAGCAGCCCGAGGATAAAAGGGAAGGGAGAAAAACTGTTTTTT
d_call: TRBD1; clone_size: many; j_call: TRBJ1-1; v_call: TRBV2; cdr3_aa: CASSFDRGTEAFF; cdr3_nt: TGTGCCAGCAGTTTCGACAGGGGCACTGAAGCTTTCTTT
d_call: NA; clone_size: many; j_call: TRBJ1-4; v_call: TRBV12-3/TRBV12-4; cdr3_aa: CASRSRGTNEKLFF; cdr3_nt: TGTGCCAGCAGGTCTCGGGGGACTAATGAAAAACTGTTTTTT
d_call: TRBD2; clone_size: many; j_call: TRBJ2-7; v_call: TRBV6-1; cdr3_aa: CASNPGLADYEQYF; cdr3_nt: TGTGCCAGCAACCCGGGACTAGCGGACTACGAGCAGTACTTC
d_call: TRBD2; clone_size: many; j_call: TRBJ2-7; v_call: TRBV12-3/TRBV12-4; cdr3_aa: CASSTALAEILYEQYF; cdr3_nt: TGTGCCAGCAGTACCGCACTAGCGGAGATACTCTACGAGCAGTACTTC
d_call: TRBD2; clone_size: NA; j_call: TRBJ2-3; v_call: TRBV9; cdr3_aa: CASSVEGTITDTQYF; cdr3_nt: TGTGCCAGCAGCGTAGAAGGGACTATCACAGATACGCAGTATTTT
d_call: NA; clone_size: many; j_call: TRBJ2-7; v_call: TRBV3-1; cdr3_aa: CASSQEGRSPGDEQYF; cdr3_nt: TGTGCCAGCAGCCAAGAGGGGAGGTCCCCTGGGGACGAGCAGTACTTC
d_call: TRBD1; clone_size: many; j_call: TRBJ1-4; v_call: TRBV3-1; cdr3_aa: CASSQGPGQIREKLFF; cdr3_nt: TGTGCCAGCAGCCAGGGCCCGGGACAGATACGGGAAAAACTGTTTTTT
d_call: TRBD2; clone_size: many; j_call: TRBJ2-7; v_call: TRBV28; cdr3_aa: CASRYASGSGYEQYF; cdr3_nt: TGTGCCAGCAGATACGCTAGCGGGAGTGGCTACGAGCAGTACTTC
d_call: NA; clone_size: many; j_call: TRBJ2-1; v_call: TRBV28; cdr3_aa: CASSLSWGGEQFF; cdr3_nt: TGTGCCAGCAGTTTATCTTGGGGCGGGGAGCAGTTCTTC
d_call: NA; clone_size: few; j_call: TRBJ2-1; v_call: TRBV29-1; cdr3_aa: CSVGTSYNEQFF; cdr3_nt: TGCAGCGTTGGCACTAGTTACAATGAGCAGTTCTTC
d_call: NA; clone_size: NA; j_call: TRBJ1-1; v_call: TRBV9; cdr3_aa: CASSEGHLDTEAFF; cdr3_nt: TGTGCCAGCAGCGAGGGACATTTGGACACTGAAGCTTTCTTT
d_call: TRBD1; clone_size: NA; j_call: TRBJ2-5; v_call: TRBV11-2; cdr3_aa: CASSLGQGLGRETQYF; cdr3_nt: TGTGCCAGCAGCTTAGGACAGGGCCTTGGTCGAGAGACCCAGTACTTC
d_call: NA; clone_size: many; j_call: TRBJ2-3; v_call: TRBV5-5; cdr3_aa: CASRLSHYTDTQYF; cdr3_nt: TGTGCCAGCAGACTCTCCCATTACACAGATACGCAGTATTTT
d_call: NA; clone_size: NA; j_call: TRBJ1-2; v_call: TRBV20-1; cdr3_aa: CSARDMGYGYTF; cdr3_nt: TGCAGTGCTAGAGATATGGGGTATGGCTACACCTTC
d_call: TRBD2; clone_size: NA; j_call: TRBJ2-5; v_call: TRBV9; cdr3_aa: CASSAAGTSGRQETQYF; cdr3_nt: TGTGCCAGCAGCGCGGCCGGGACTAGCGGGAGGCAAGAGACCCAGTACTTC
d_call: NA; clone_size: few; j_call: TRBJ1-1; v_call: TRBV10-3; cdr3_aa: CAISESEGSGNTGAFF; cdr3_nt: TGTGCCATCAGTGAGTCAGAGGGTTCAGGGAACACTGGAGCTTTCTTT
d_call: TRBD1; clone_size: many; j_call: TRBJ1-2; v_call: TRBV28; cdr3_aa: CASSLSGTGGGYGYTF; cdr3_nt: TGTGCCAGCAGTTTGTCCGGGACAGGGGGCGGCTATGGCTACACCTTC
d_call: NA; clone_size: many; j_call: TRBJ2-1; v_call: TRBV11-2; cdr3_aa: CASSLSLEGSYNEQFF; cdr3_nt: TGTGCCAGCAGCTTATCCCTGGAAGGCTCCTACAATGAGCAGTTCTTC
d_call: NA; clone_size: many; j_call: TRBJ2-7; v_call: TRBV7-2; cdr3_aa: CASSLAVGIYEQYF; cdr3_nt: TGTGCCAGCAGCTTAGCGGTCGGGATTTACGAGCAGTACTTC
d_call: TRBD2; clone_size: few; j_call: TRBJ2-1; v_call: TRBV6-2/TRBV6-3; cdr3_aa: CASTYGEGSYNEQFF; cdr3_nt: TGTGCCAGCACGTACGGGGAGGGCTCCTACAATGAGCAGTTCTTC
d_call: NA; clone_size: NA; j_call: TRBJ2-7; v_call: TRBV27; cdr3_aa: CASGPAASSYEQYF; cdr3_nt: TGTGCCAGCGGCCCGGCGGCAAGCTCCTACGAGCAGTACTTC
d_call: NA; clone_size: NA; j_call: TRBJ2-5; v_call: TRBV4-1; cdr3_aa: CASSQEEDGGTQYF; cdr3_nt: TGCGCCAGCAGCCAAGAGGAGGACGGCGGGACCCAGTACTTC
d_call: NA; clone_size: few; j_call: TRBJ1-6; v_call: TRBV9; cdr3_aa: CASSVGRTANSPLHF; cdr3_nt: TGTGCCAGCAGCGTAGGTAGGACAGCTAATTCACCCCTCCACTTT
d_call: NA; clone_size: many; j_call: TRBJ2-7; v_call: TRBV5-5; cdr3_aa: CASSLAYYEQYF; cdr3_nt: TGTGCCAGCAGCTTGGCCTACTACGAGCAGTACTTC
d_call: NA; clone_size: many; j_call: TRBJ1-1; v_call: TRBV12-3/TRBV12-4; cdr3_aa: CASRRRSLNTEAFF; cdr3_nt: TGTGCCAGCAGGCGCAGGTCATTGAACACTGAAGCTTTCTTT
d_call: NA; clone_size: few; j_call: TRBJ2-1; v_call: TRBV7-2; cdr3_aa: CASRSLDTPYNEQFF; cdr3_nt: TGTGCCAGCAGATCCTTGGACACTCCCTACAATGAGCAGTTCTTC
d_call: NA; clone_size: many; j_call: TRBJ2-3; v_call: TRBV29-1; cdr3_aa: CSAQAGWGTDTQYF; cdr3_nt: TGCAGCGCCCAAGCGGGCTGGGGCACAGATACGCAGTATTTT
d_call: NA; clone_size: many; j_call: TRBJ2-7; v_call: TRBV7-2; cdr3_aa: CASSLGSHYEQYF; cdr3_nt: TGTGCCAGCAGCTTAGGAAGCCACTACGAGCAGTACTTC
d_call: TRBD1; clone_size: many; j_call: TRBJ2-1; v_call: TRBV5-1; cdr3_aa: CASSPDRGRGLF; cdr3_nt: TGCGCCAGCAGCCCGGACAGGGGGCGAGGCCTCTTC
d_call: NA; clone_size: many; j_call: TRBJ2-1; v_call: TRBV27; cdr3_aa: CASAGVHNEQFF; cdr3_nt: TGTGCCAGCGCGGGTGTACACAATGAGCAGTTCTTC
d_call: NA; clone_size: NA; j_call: TRBJ1-4; v_call: TRBV6-1; cdr3_aa: CASSEARQEKLFF; cdr3_nt: TGTGCCAGCAGTGAAGCGCGACAGGAAAAACTGTTTTTT
d_call: NA; clone_size: few; j_call: TRBJ1-1; v_call: TRBV5-1; cdr3_aa: CASSLGEGNTEAFF; cdr3_nt: TGCGCCAGCAGCTTGGGCGAGGGAAACACTGAAGCTTTCTTT